This T cell receptor beta chain stems from a study of T cell repertoires in cytomegalovirus infection. Study summary: Shared public TCR beta signatures pointed to both CMV infection and a matching HLA type.

Of note for this clonotype: No antigen is known for it.

MiXCR, applied by TCRdb to the reads, yields one record per CDR3 protein. The sample consists of roughly 640,000 distinct CDR3 sequences, 20% to 25% of them appearing once. Study-wide results and limits: Individuals carrying CMV plus the relevant HLA were identified by cumulative frequency of public TCR beta families. It was HLA-C-restricted CMV-specific TCR beta clonotypes that dominated the response ex vivo.

CDR1 is MNHNY, CDR2 SVGAGI, per germline (reference sequence). With V trimmed by 8 bases and J by 5 bases, 7 bases remained unmatched. The CDR3 has 14 residues. The chain combines TRBV6-6 with TRBJ2-2, with 8 bases matching TRBD1. Sequenced: CD8+ T cells from PBMCs. The sequence was collected from a human donor in good health (CMV status not recorded). Some clones in this sample may be carry-over from other donors' samples. This CDR3 is CASLWTGRTGELFF. CDR3 DNA sequence: TGTGCCAGCCTCTGGACAGGGCGAACCGGGGAGCTGTTTTTT.